One and the same sample provided the 22 T cell receptor beta chains below, sequenced in a study of identifying expanded T cells in peripheral blood. Here immunoSEQ multiplex PCR was the method, and the copy in TCRdb shows in-frame clones only, minus some. The sample carries more than 50,000 clones, about four fifths recorded once. The sample was blood. All receptors derive from a person between 18 and 70 years old in good health.

The CDR3 DNA is TGTGCCAGCAGTTTTGGGCGGGGGGTCGTAGATACGCAGTATTTT. Translation gives CASSFGRGVVDTQYF. The chain carries TRBV6-6 and TRBJ2-3; TRBD2 matches at 8 bases. Germline V lookup: CDR1 MNHNY, CDR2 SVGAGI (reference sequence). The V and J ends lost 4 bases and 5 bases, in that order; junction bases with no gene match: 8. The CDR3 is 15 residues long.

The chain recombines TRBV13 with TRBJ2-1; D is perhaps TRBD2 (5 bases). V dropped 5 bases and J dropped 4 bases, with 6 bases sitting between them. CDR1 is PRHDT, CDR2 FYEKMQ, per germline (reference sequence). The CDR3 runs 12 residues. CDR3 in DNA: TGTGCCAGCAGCCCGGGATACAATGAGCAGTTCTTC. This codes for CASSPGYNEQFF.

The rearrangement links TRBV19 to TRBJ1-1, with D perhaps TRBD1 (5 bases). Trimming removed 1 base at V and 10 bases at J, with 13 bases between. Per the germline V gene, CDR1 is LNHDA and CDR2 is SQIVND (reference sequence). The CDR3 covers 13 residues. The CDR3 is CASSIGPGLGAFF. The CDR3 region has the DNA TGTGCCAGTAGTATAGGTCCAGGGTTGGGAGCTTTCTTT.

CDR3 protein: CASSLLRQGNTGELFF. In DNA, the CDR3 is TGTGCCAGCAGCTTACTCCGACAGGGGAACACCGGGGAGCTGTTTTTT. This rearrangement joins TRBV7-9 to TRBJ2-2, with 7 positions matching TRBD1. This CDR3 contains 16 residues. Unmatched junction bases numbered 4, after V lost 2 bases and J lost 1 base. Germline loops: CDR1 SEHNR, CDR2 FQNEAQ (reference sequence).

The V call is TRBV29-1, the J call TRBJ2-3, with TRBD2 as a possible D gene (6 bases). V was trimmed by 5 bases and J by 0 bases, leaving 9 bases between them. The CDR3 sequence is 13 residues long. The germline V gene encodes CDR1 SQVTM and CDR2 ANQGSEA. This CDR3 reads CSVWGLSTDTQYF. The CDR3, as DNA: TGCAGCGTTTGGGGACTCAGCACAGATACGCAGTATTTT.

V is TRBV14 and J is TRBJ2-7; D possibly uses TRBD1 or TRBD2 (5 bases each). The CDR3 is made up of 13 amino acids. Germline V CDR1 and CDR2: SGHDN, FVKESK. The V end was cut by 4 bases, the J end by 3 bases, with 10 bases between. The CDR3 region has the DNA TGTGCCAGCAGCCGGGACGGCCTCTACGAGCAGTACTTC. Translating it yields CASSRDGLYEQYF.

The genes are TRBV4-3 and TRBJ2-3; D is unclear. Germline V lookup: CDR1 LGHNA, CDR2 YSLEER. V gave up 1 base and J gave up 6 bases, with 8 bases separating them. The CDR3 sequence is 13 residues long. CDR3 region: CASSQAPLDTQYF. CDR3 DNA: TGCGCCAGCAGCCAAGCCCCCCTTGATACGCAGTATTTT.

The V gene is TRBV11-2, the J gene TRBJ1-1; D remains ambiguous. CDR3 size: 12 residues. The V gene lost 1 base and the J gene lost 4 bases, with 4 bases spanning the gap. From germline, CDR1 is SGHAT and CDR2 FQNNGV. The CDR3 bases are TGTGCCAGCAGCTTAGTACCCACTGAAGCTTTCTTT. Its translation: CASSLVPTEAFF.

V gene TRBV30 combines with J gene TRBJ1-2; TRBD1 is a possible D gene (5 bases). Germline V gene sequence: CDR1 GTSNPN, CDR2 SVGIG (reference sequence). The CDR3 runs to 13 residues. Trimming took 6 bases from V and 4 from J, leaving 15 bases between them. This chain's CDR3 is CACFWAGIYGYTF. For the CDR3, the DNA is TGTGCCTGTTTCTGGGCAGGGATCTATGGCTACACCTTC.

Note on this clone: The junction departs from germline at one end; a sequencing error may be responsible. The chain combines TRBV6-1 with TRBJ1-5; TRBD1 agrees at 7 bases. The length of the CDR3 is 15 residues. Germline CDR1 reads MNHNS; CDR2 reads SASEGT. The CDR3 spells CASREDRALNQPQHF. Here the CDR3 DNA reads TGTGCCAGCAGGGAAGACAGGGCGCTCAATCAGCCCCAGCATTTT.

V is TRBV14 and J is TRBJ1-1; D perhaps matches TRBD1 (5 bases). Deletions cut 1 base from V and 7 bases from J, with 19 bases between. There are 16 residues in the CDR3. The V gene's germline CDR1 is SGHDN and CDR2 FVKESK. CDR3 bases: TGTGCCAGCAGCCAAGTACCCCTCGGCAGGGCCCTTGAAGCTTTCTTT. Translating it yields CASSQVPLGRALEAFF.

This clone was recorded a few times. The rearrangement uses TRBV30 and TRBJ1-2, with D perhaps matching TRBD1 (6 bases). Trimming removed 1 base from V and 3 bases from J, with 18 bases in between. The CDR3 is 16 amino acids. Germline V gives CDR1 GTSNPN, CDR2 SVGIG (reference sequence). The DNA for the CDR3 is TGTGCCTGGAGTGACCCCCCAATCAGGGGTGACTATGGCTACACCTTC. It specifies CAWSDPPIRGDYGYTF.

The chain joins TRBV5-4 to TRBJ2-2, with D unresolved. The V end lost 5 bases, the J end lost 5 bases, and 10 bases lay between the germline ends. The length of the CDR3 is 13 residues. Germline V lookup: CDR1 SGHNT, CDR2 YYREEE (reference sequence). The CDR3, as DNA: TGTGCCAGCAGGCCTCACTTAACCGGGGAGCTGTTTTTT. Its protein is CASRPHLTGELFF.

The chain employs TRBV7-7 and TRBJ2-3; possible D gene TRBD2, 5 bases. Trimming pared 5 bases from V and 9 bases from J, leaving 15 bases between. In germline, CDR1 is SSHAT, CDR2 FNYEAQ (reference sequence). There are 13 residues in the CDR3. The CDR3 region is CASSGRGGDTQYF. For the CDR3, the DNA is TGTGCCAGCAGCGGGAGAGGTGGCGACACGCAGTATTTT. Drawing the rest from reference TRBV7-7 and TRBJ2-3, the complete variable domain is GAGVSQSPRYKVTKRGQDVTLRCDPISSHATLYWYQQALGQGPEFLTYFNYEAQPDKSGLPSDRFSAERPEGSISTLTIQRTEQRDSAMYRCASSGRGGDTQYFGPGTRLTVL.

This sequence joins TRBV6-1 and TRBJ1-1; unclear D gene. The CDR3 has 14 amino acids. V was trimmed by 3 bases and J by 6 bases, leaving 14 bases between them. CDR1 and CDR2 from the germline V gene are MNHNS and SASEGT. CDR3 sequence: CASSEVWVGAEAFF. The CDR3 nucleotides read TGTGCCAGCAGTGAGGTGTGGGTTGGAGCTGAAGCTTTCTTT.

To note about this clone: The same CDR3 can be traced to other DNA sequences in this sample. The chain employs TRBV6-5 and TRBJ1-5; D gene unclear. The CDR3 sequence is 14 residues long. The V gene's germline CDR1 is MNHEY and CDR2 SVGAGI. V was clipped by 5 bases and J by 2 bases, with 10 bases between them. The CDR3 protein is CASSGRAGNQPQHF. The CDR3 DNA follows: TGTGCCAGCAGTGGACGGGCGGGCAATCAGCCCCAGCATTTT.

The chain couples TRBV9 to TRBJ1-1; 8 bases are a match to TRBD1. The CDR3 has 15 amino acids. From germline, CDR1 is SGDLS and CDR2 YYNGEE. The V gene end was trimmed by 4 bases and the J gene end by 2 bases; junction bases not matched to a gene: 7. As DNA, the CDR3 is TGTGCCAGCAGCCCCCAAGGACAGGGAAACACTGAAGCTTTCTTT. Amino acids: CASSPQGQGNTEAFF.

The chain uses TRBV6-1 and TRBJ1-5, with D perhaps matching TRBD1 (6 bases). Trimming stripped 6 bases from V and 1 base from J, with 10 bases between. The V gene's germline CDR1 is MNHNS and CDR2 SASEGT. CDR3 length equals 14 residues. CDR3 loop: CASRKTGSNQPQHF. In nucleotides, the CDR3 is TGTGCCAGCAGGAAGACAGGAAGCAATCAGCCCCAGCATTTT.

The rearrangement joins TRBV2 to TRBJ2-7; weak D call: TRBD1 (6 bases). Germline V CDR1 and CDR2: SNHLY, FYNNEI. V shed 8 bases and J shed 3 bases, with 14 bases lying between them. The length of the CDR3 is 13 residues. CDR3 DNA sequence: TGTGCCAGCCAGGAACAGGGTGGCTACGAGCAGTACTTC. This sequence encodes CASQEQGGYEQYF. Together with reference TRBV2 and TRBJ2-7, the CDR3 gives the full variable domain: EPEVTQTPSHQVTQMGQEVILRCVPISNHLYFYWYRQILGQKVEFLVSFYNNEISEKSEIFDDQFSVERPDGSNFTLKIRSTKLEDSAMYFCASQEQGGYEQYFGPGTRLTVT.

The chain combines TRBV30 with TRBJ1-4; no definite D call. V was cut by 1 base and J by 2 bases, with 11 bases left in between. The CDR3 totals 15 residues. Germline V CDR1 and CDR2: GTSNPN, SVGIG (reference sequence). CDR3 sequence: CAWSGSLGTNEKLFF. Written as DNA, the CDR3 is TGTGCCTGGAGTGGGTCCCTGGGGACTAATGAAAAACTGTTTTTT.

This clone came up a few times. This rearrangement joins TRBV2 to TRBJ2-1, with 8 bases identical to TRBD1. V shed 6 bases and J 8 bases; nucleotides not matched to a gene: 6. The CDR3 covers 13 residues. CDR1 SNHLY and CDR2 FYNNEI come from the germline V gene. CDR3 loop: CASRTGVADEQFF. CDR3 DNA sequence: TGTGCCAGCAGGACAGGGGTGGCGGATGAGCAGTTCTTC.

The chain links TRBV7-8 to TRBJ2-5; no definite D call. Germline V gives CDR1 SGHVS, CDR2 FQNEAQ. V was clipped by 1 base and J by 4 bases, with 13 bases between them. This CDR3 is built from 15 residues. This CDR3 reads CASSLVSLIPETQYF. Here the CDR3 DNA reads TGTGCCAGCAGCTTAGTCTCCCTGATTCCAGAGACCCAGTACTTC.